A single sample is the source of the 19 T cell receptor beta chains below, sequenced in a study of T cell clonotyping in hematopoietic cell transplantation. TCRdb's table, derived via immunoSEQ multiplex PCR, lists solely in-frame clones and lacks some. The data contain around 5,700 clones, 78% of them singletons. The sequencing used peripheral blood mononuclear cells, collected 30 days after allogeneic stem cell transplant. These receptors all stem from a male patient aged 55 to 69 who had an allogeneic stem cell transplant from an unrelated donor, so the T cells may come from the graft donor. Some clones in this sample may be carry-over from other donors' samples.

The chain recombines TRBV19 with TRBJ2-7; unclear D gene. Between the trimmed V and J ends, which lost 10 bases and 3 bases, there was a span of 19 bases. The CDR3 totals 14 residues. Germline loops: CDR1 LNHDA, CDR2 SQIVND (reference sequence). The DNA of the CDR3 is TGTGCCACCGAACAAAAGGGCGGCAGCTACGAGCAGTACTTC. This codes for CATEQKGGSYEQYF.

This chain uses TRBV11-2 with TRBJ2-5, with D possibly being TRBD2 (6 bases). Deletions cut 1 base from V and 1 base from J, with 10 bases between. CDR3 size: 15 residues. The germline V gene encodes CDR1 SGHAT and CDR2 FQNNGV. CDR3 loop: CASSLGGAPQETQYF. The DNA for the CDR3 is TGTGCCAGCAGCTTAGGCGGGGCACCCCAAGAGACCCAGTACTTC.

The chain's CDR3 is CASSAEGQAKETQYF. The CDR3 DNA reads as TGTGCCAGCAGTGCCGAGGGACAGGCCAAAGAGACCCAGTACTTC. V gene TRBV25-1 combines with J gene TRBJ2-5; 8 nucleotides agree with TRBD1. Germline V CDR1 and CDR2: MGHDK, SYGVNS. This CDR3 comprises 15 residues. J lost 3 bases, V lost 4 bases, and 7 bases had no gene match.

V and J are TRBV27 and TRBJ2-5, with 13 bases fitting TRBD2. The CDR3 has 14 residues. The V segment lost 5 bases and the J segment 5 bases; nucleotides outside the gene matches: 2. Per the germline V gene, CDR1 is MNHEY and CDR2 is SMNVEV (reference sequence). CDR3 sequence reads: CASSLGLAGETQYF. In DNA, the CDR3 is TGTGCCAGCAGTCTGGGACTAGCGGGGGAGACCCAGTACTTC.

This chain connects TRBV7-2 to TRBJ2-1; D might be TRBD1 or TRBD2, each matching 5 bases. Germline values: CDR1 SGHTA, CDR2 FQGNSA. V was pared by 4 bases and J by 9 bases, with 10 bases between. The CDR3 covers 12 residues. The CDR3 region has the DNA TGTGCCAGCAGCTCCCTGAGGGGTGAGCAGTTCTTC. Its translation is CASSSLRGEQFF. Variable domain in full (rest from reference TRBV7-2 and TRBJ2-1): GAGVSQSPSNKVTEKGKDVELRCDPISGHTALYWYRQSLGQGLEFLIYFQGNSAPDKSGLPSDRFSAERTGGSVSTLTIQRTQQEDSAVYLCASSSLRGEQFFGPGTRLTVL.

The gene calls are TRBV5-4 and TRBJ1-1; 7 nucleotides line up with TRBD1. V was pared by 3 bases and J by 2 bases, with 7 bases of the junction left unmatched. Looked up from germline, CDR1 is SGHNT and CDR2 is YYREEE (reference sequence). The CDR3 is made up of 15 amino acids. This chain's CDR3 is CASSWGTAGNTEAFF. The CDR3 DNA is TGTGCCAGCAGCTGGGGGACAGCCGGCAACACTGAAGCTTTCTTT.

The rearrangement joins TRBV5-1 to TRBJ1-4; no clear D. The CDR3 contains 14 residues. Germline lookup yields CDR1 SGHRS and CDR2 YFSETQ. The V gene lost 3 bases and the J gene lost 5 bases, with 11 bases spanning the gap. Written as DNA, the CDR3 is TGCGCCAGCAGCTCCCAGGTCACCAATGAAAAACTGTTTTTT. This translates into CASSSQVTNEKLFF.

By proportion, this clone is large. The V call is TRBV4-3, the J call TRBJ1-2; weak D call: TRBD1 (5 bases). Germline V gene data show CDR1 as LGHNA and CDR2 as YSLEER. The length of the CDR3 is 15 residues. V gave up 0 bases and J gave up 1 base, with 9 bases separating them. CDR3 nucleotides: TGCGCCAGCAGCCAAGACGGGGCTATTAACTATGGCTACACCTTC. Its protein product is CASSQDGAINYGYTF.

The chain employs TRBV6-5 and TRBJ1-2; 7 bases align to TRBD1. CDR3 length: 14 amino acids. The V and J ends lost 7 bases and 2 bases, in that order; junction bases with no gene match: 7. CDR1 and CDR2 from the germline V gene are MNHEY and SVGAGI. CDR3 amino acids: CASTRQGGNYGYTF. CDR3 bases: TGTGCCAGCACGAGACAGGGAGGAAACTATGGCTACACCTTC.

DNA of the CDR3: TGTGCCAGCAGCTTACAGGGGAGGCTAGGGGGTTCACCCCTCCACTTT. It encodes CASSLQGRLGGSPLHF. The gene calls are TRBV7-2 and TRBJ1-6, with a possible D match to TRBD1 (6 bases). V was cut by 2 bases and J by 9 bases, with 17 bases left in between. Germline lookup yields CDR1 SGHTA and CDR2 FQGNSA. The CDR3 is 16 residues long.

CDR3 sequence reads: CSAPREGNTEAFF. CDR3 sequence (DNA): TGCAGCGCCCCCCGGGAGGGGAACACTGAAGCTTTCTTT. The gene calls are TRBV29-1 and TRBJ1-1; D not resolved. This CDR3 has 13 amino acids. V was clipped by 7 bases and J by 1 base, with 13 bases between them. CDR1 and CDR2 (germline): SQVTM, ANQGSEA.

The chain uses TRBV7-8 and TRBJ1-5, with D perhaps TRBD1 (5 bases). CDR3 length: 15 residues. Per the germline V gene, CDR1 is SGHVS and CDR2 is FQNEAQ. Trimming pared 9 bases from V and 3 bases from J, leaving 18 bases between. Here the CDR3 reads CASGEGRGVNQPQHF. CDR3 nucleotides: TGTGCCAGTGGGGAGGGGCGCGGTGTCAATCAGCCCCAGCATTTT.

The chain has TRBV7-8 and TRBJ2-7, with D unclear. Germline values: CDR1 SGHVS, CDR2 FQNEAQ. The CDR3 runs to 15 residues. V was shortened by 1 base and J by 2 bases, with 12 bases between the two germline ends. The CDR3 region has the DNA TGTGCCAGCAGCTTAGATTTTTCAGGCCCCTACGAGCAGTACTTC. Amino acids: CASSLDFSGPYEQYF. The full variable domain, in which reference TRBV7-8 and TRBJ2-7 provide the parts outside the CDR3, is GAGVSQSPRYKVAKRGQDVALRCDPISGHVSLFWYQQALGQGPEFLTYFQNEAQLDKSGLPSDRFFAERPEGSVSTLKIQRTQQEDSAVYLCASSLDFSGPYEQYFGPGTRLTVT.

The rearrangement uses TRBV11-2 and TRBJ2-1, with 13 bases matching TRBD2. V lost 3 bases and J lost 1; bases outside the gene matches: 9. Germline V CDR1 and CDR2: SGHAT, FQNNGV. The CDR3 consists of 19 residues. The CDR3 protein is CASSFGLAGAYSSYNEQFF. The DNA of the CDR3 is TGTGCCAGCAGCTTCGGACTAGCGGGGGCCTACAGTTCCTACAATGAGCAGTTCTTC.

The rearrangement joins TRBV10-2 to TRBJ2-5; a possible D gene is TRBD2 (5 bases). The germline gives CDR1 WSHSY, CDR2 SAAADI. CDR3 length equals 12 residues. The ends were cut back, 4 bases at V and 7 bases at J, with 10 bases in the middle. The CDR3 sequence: CASSGAGGTQYF. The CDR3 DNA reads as TGCGCCAGCAGTGGGGCGGGTGGGACCCAGTACTTC.

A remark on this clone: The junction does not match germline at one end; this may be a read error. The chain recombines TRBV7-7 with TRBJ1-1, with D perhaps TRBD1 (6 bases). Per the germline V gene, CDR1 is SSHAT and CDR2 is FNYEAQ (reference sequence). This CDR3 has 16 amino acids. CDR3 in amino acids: CASSPYSGTPNTEAFF. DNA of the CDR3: TGTGCTAGCAGCCCCTACTCCGGGACACCAAACACTGAAGCTTTCTTT.

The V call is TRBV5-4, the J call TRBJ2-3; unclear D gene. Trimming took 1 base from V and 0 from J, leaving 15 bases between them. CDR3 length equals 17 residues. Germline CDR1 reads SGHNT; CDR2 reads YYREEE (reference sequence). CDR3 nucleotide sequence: TGTGCCAGCAGCTTGCCCAACACTGGTCCTAGCACAGATACGCAGTATTTT. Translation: CASSLPNTGPSTDTQYF.

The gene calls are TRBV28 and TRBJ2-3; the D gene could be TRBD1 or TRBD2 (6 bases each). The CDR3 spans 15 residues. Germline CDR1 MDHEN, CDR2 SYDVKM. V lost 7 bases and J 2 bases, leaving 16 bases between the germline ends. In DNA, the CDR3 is TGTGCCAGCACTTCGCCTGGGGGGCCCACAGATACGCAGTATTTT. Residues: CASTSPGGPTDTQYF.

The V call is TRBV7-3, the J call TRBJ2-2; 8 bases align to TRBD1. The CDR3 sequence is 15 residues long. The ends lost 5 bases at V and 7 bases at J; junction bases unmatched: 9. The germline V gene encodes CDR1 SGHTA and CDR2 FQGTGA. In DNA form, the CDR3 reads TGTGCCAGCAGCCCGGACAGGGTAGGCGACGGGGAGCTGTTTTTT. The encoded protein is CASSPDRVGDGELFF.